This T cell receptor beta chain was sequenced for a study of T-cell reconstitution after alpha-beta-depleted transplantation in children. This clonotype showed up many times. Unique molecular identifiers were built into the TCRbeta library. TCRdb analysed the PCR reads with MiXCR anew, one entry per CDR3 protein. The repertoire consists of about 640,000 distinct CDR3 sequences, with roughly 15% occurring once and the leading ten covering approximately 1%. V was cut by 6 bases and J by 8 bases, with 13 bases left in between. Germline V CDR1 and CDR2: DFQATT, SNEGSKA (reference sequence). This CDR3 comprises 11 residues.

The sequences come from PBMCs from the stem cell graft donor, collected from the stem cell graft. V usage is TRBV20-1 and J usage is TRBJ1-2; D is unclear. This sequence originates from a human donor who donated a stem cell graft to a child with acute myeloid leukemia. CDR3 sequence (DNA): TGCAGTGCGAGATGGGGAGGAGGCTACACCTTC. Encoded protein: CSARWGGGYTF.